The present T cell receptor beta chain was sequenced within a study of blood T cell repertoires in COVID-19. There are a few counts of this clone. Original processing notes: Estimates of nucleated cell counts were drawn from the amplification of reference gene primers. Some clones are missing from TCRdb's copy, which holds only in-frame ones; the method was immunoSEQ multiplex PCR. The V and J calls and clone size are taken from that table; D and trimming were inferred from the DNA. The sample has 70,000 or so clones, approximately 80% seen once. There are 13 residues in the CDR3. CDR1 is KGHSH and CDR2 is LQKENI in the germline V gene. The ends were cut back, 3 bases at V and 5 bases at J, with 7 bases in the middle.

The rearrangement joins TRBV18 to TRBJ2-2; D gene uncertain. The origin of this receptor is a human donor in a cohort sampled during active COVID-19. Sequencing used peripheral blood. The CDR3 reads CASSPRETGELFF. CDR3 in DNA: TGTGCCAGCTCACCGAGAGAAACCGGGGAGCTGTTTTTT.